The source of this T cell receptor beta chain is a study of response to subunit inactivated influenza vaccine. Notes on the study in general: Authors suggested each seasonal flu vaccination may recruit only limited numbers of new T cells.

The V and J ends lost 5 bases and 9 bases respectively, with 23 bases between them. The germline CDR1 and CDR2 sequences are MNHEY and SMNVEV (reference sequence). The CDR3 is made up of 16 amino acids. TCRdb reprocessed the RT-PCR reads via MiXCR and lists one record per CDR3 protein. Among roughly 190,000 distinct CDR3 sequences, around 15% were seen once, and the ten largest hold about 25%. This clonotype was counted ten times or more. As yet, its antigen is unknown. The source material was CD8+ T cells sorted from PBMCs, sampled 5 days after vaccination. J is TRBJ1-5 and V is TRBV27; D possibly corresponds to TRBD1 (6 bases). The receptor was derived from a man over 45 who received an inactivated influenza vaccine. This CDR3 reads CASSPLNREGGWPQHF. CDR3 coding DNA: TGTGCCAGCAGTCCCTTAAACAGGGAGGGGGGGTGGCCCCAGCATTTT.